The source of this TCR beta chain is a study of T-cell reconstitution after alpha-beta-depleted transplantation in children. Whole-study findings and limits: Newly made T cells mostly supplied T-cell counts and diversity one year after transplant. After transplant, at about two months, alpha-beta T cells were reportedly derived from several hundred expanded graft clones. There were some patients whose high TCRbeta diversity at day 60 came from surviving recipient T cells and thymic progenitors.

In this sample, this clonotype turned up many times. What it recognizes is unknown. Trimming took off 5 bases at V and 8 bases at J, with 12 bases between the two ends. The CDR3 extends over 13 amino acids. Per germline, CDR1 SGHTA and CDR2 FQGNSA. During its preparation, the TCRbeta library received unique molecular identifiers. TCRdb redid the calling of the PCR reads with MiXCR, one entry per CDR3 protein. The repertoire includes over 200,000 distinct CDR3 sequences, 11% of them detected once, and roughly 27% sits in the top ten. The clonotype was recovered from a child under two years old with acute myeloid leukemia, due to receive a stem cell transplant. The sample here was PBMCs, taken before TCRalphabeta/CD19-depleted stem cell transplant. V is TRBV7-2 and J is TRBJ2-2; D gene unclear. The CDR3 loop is CASSLRRDGELFF. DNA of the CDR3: TGTGCCAGCAGCCTAAGACGCGATGGGGAGCTGTTTTTT.